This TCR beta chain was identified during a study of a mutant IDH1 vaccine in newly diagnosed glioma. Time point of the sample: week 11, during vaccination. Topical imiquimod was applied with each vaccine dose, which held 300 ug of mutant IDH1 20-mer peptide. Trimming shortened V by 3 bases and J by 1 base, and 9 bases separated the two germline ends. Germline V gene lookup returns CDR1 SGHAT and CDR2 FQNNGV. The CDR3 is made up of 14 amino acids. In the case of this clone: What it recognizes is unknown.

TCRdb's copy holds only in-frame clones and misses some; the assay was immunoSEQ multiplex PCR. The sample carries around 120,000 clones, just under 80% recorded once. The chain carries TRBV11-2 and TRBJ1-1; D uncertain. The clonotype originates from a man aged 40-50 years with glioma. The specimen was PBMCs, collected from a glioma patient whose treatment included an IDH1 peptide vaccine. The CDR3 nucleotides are TGTGCCAGCAGCTTGGGGTCCAAGAACACTGAAGCTTTCTTT. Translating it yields CASSLGSKNTEAFF.